This T cell receptor (beta chain) appears in the sequencing data of a study of metastatic and nonmetastatic thyroid tumors. How the authors handled the data: Variation in CDR3 across clinicopathological groups served as the basis for constructing a distant-metastasis classifier in papillary thyroid cancer. MiXCR reprocessed the PCR reads for TCRdb. TCRdb's processing, not the study's, gives the V and J calls here. The sample includes some 50,000 clones, approximately 20% of them seen just once. Points from the study as a whole: Compared with benign nodules, malignant thyroid tumors were reported to have significantly higher TCR beta diversity in both blood and tumor.

CDR3 length equals 15 residues. The V segment lost 5 bases and the J segment 6 bases; nucleotides outside the gene matches: 10. Germline CDR1 reads KGHSH; CDR2 reads LQKENI. With respect to this clone: Antigen specificity is unknown.

No treatment had been given to any patient before thyroid surgery. The chain carries TRBV18 and TRBJ2-7, with 10 bases lining up with TRBD1. The sequence came from a male donor with papillary thyroid cancer or a benign thyroid nodule (not recorded which). Some clones in this sample may be carry-over from other donors' samples. Source material: blood. CDR3 loop: CASSAPGQGRSEQYF. As DNA, the CDR3 is TGTGCCAGCTCAGCCCCGGGACAGGGGCGTAGCGAGCAGTACTTC.